This T cell receptor (beta chain) was sequenced during a study of cytomegalovirus exposure and HLA in healthy donors. Study conclusions and caveats: A prior analysis recorded that most TCR beta V segments were productive about 87% or about 30% of the time. In a later analysis, parvovirus B19, influenza, CMV and Epstein-Barr virus appeared linked to several top co-occurrence clusters.

Trimming left V 0 bases short and J 3 bases short, with 8 bases between. This CDR3 comprises 15 residues. CDR1 is LGHNA, CDR2 YSLEER, per germline. The PCR had 60 Vbeta and 13 Jbeta primers. The protocol was immunoSEQ multiplex PCR, while the TCRdb copy is restricted to in-frame clones and leaves out a portion. Here the sample spans 150,000 to 200,000 clones, 80% being singletons. This clone was detected only once. Its matching antigen is unknown. This receptor was obtained from a boy aged 5 to 17 in good health and CMV-seronegative. This chain links TRBV4-3 with TRBJ2-2; maybe TRBD1 (5 bases). The sequencing input was PBMCs. Written as DNA, the CDR3 is TGCGCCAGCAGCCAAGACAGGGTTTACACCGGGGAGCTGTTTTTT. This codes for CASSQDRVYTGELFF.